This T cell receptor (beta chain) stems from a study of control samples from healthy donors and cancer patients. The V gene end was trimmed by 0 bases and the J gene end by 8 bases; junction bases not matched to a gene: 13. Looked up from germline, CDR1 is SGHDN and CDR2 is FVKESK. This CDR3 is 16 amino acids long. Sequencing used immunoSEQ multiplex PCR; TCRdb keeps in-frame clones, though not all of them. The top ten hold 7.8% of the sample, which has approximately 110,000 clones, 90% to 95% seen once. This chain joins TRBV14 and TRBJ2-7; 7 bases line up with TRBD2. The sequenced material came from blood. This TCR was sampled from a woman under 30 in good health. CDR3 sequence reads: CASSQERGGFALKQYF. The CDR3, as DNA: TGTGCCAGCAGCCAAGAGAGGGGAGGGTTTGCTTTAAAGCAGTACTTC.